The TCR beta chain under discussion was sequenced for a study of naive CD8 T cells in extremely preterm neonates (dated by TCRdb to about 2017). For the study in its entirety: The study compared the TCRbeta CDR3 repertoires of sorted naive CD8+ T cells among four age groups: extremely preterm neonates, term neonates, young children and adults.

Preterm samples came from a few extremely preterm deliveries at about 22-27 weeks of gestation. Pregnancies with fetal demise, active maternal HSV infection or known maternal HIV infection were excluded from the study. A FACSAria III cell sorter was used to sort live, Annexin V-negative naive CD8+ T cells (CD3+CD8+CD45RA+CCR7+). Between roughly 18,000 and 110,000 naive CD8+ T cells were sorted per sample. Preassembled standardized sampling kits were used to collect mixed venous-arterial cord blood. Cord blood was kept at room temperature and processed within 4 hours of collection. Mononuclear cells were isolated from diluted blood by Ficoll-Paque density gradient centrifugation. Before sorting, mononuclear cells were cryopreserved in approximately 10% DMSO with about 90% FBS and kept in long-term storage at -150 degrees C. Thawed cells were stained with Annexin V and antibodies against CD3, CD8, CCR7 and CD45RA. The DNeasy Blood and Tissue Kit was used to extract genomic DNA from sorted cell pellets that had been snap-frozen.

On this clone itself: The antigen this receptor binds is unknown. No clone much larger than this one lies a single base away; base qualities are absent.

Beyond this particular receptor, the publication reports: A small sample size and variable productive template counts among preterm samples were noted by the authors as limitations. Compared with the older groups, preterm CDR3s were shorter and closer to germline, carrying fewer N additions and showing less junctional trimming. A larger fraction of CDR3 nucleotide sequences was shared among preterm neonates (around 2.7%) than among term neonates (about 0.4%), young children (roughly 0.03%) and adults (about 0.01%). Preterm neonates had significantly lower iChao1 richness than all other age groups (p < 0.05) and an even clone distribution, indicating a less rich repertoire. To track T cell development within individuals, the authors urged prospective longitudinal studies of preterm and term neonates.

The CDR3 has 18 amino acids, counting the end cysteine and phenylalanine. Solely the CDR3 DNA is kept, with 54 bases framed from the first base. The junction carries 20 bases between V and J, which are trimmed by 2 bases and 1 base respectively. CDR1 is given as MGHRA and CDR2 as YSYEKL, both from the germline V gene. A two-step, bias-controlled multiplex PCR was used to amplify TCRbeta CDR3 regions from genomic DNA. The multiplex PCR used primers specific for every TRBV and TRBJ gene segment. TCRbeta repertoire data were generated with the immunoSEQ Assay. In the paper's pipeline: To merge closely related sequences, reads went through filtering and clustering using a relative-frequency ratio and a modified nearest-neighbor algorithm. IMGT annotation was the basis for assigning V, D and J genes to CDR3 sequences. Template counts were corrected for PCR amplification bias and quantified by comparison with synthetic TCR CDR3 analog sequences. Only unique productive sequences, defined as in-frame CDR3 sequences lacking stop codons, were included in the analyses. The immunoSEQ Analyzer software was used to calculate clonality, defined as 1 minus Pielou's evenness, and iChao1 richness. JMP was used for statistical testing, with Student's t-test or a non-parametric test applied depending on Shapiro-Wilk normality results. TCRdb mirrors the immuneACCESS table, restricted to in-frame sequences. Some clones are absent from its copies; in checked studies, under half trace to an unresolved V gene, and the reason for the others is unknown. Clone size and V and J calls were adopted from that table, with D and trimming inferred from the DNA. The sample table lists 20,000 or so clones, 70% to 90% of them with a count of one. Clones ranked in the top ten supply approximately 1% of the sample.

The receptor was isolated from a boy who was born preterm. Sequencing was performed on naive CD8+ T cells from cord blood. The rearrangement combines TRBV4-1 with TRBJ2-5; no confident D gene assignment can be made. The CDR3 is CASSQPYPSGRPQETQYF. The nucleotide sequence reads TGCGCCAGCAGCCAACCCTACCCGTCCGGTCGCCCCCAAGAGACCCAGTACTTC.